Described below is a single T cell receptor (beta chain) sequence and its context. The data were taken from a study of T cell changes during pregnancy in multiple sclerosis. The assay was immunoSEQ multiplex PCR, and TCRdb's table has in-frame clones only and misses some. The repertoire holds nearly 60,000 clones, with roughly 89% as singletons. Germline V gives CDR1 SGHTA, CDR2 FQGNSA. The CDR3 is made up of 14 amino acids. Trimming left V 1 base short and J 5 bases short, with 12 bases between. The sequence came from a female donor in good health, enrolled as a control in a pregnancy study. This specimen was CD4+ T cells from peripheral blood mononuclear cells, taken after pregnancy. This chain uses TRBV7-2 with TRBJ2-7; a possible D gene is TRBD1 (5 bases). The CDR3 is CASSLDWSRDEQYF. Here the CDR3 DNA reads TGTGCCAGCAGCTTAGATTGGAGCAGGGACGAGCAGTACTTC.